The 5 T cell receptor beta chains listed next were all sequenced from one sample in a study of blood T cell repertoires in COVID-19. Assay used: immunoSEQ multiplex PCR; TCRdb lists only in-frame clones, some missing. The sample has 300,000 to 450,000 clones; about 90% are singletons. The sequenced material came from PBMCs or T cells enriched from blood (not recorded which). The receptor source for this set is a young woman who had recovered from COVID-19.

The V gene is TRBV23-1, the J gene TRBJ2-7, with a possible D match to TRBD1 (6 bases). TRBV23-1 belongs to the ORF category, with a function that is uncertain. V was clipped by 4 bases and J by 1 base, with 14 bases between them. The CDR3 extends over 15 amino acids. CDR3: CASSRGTPYSYEQYF. As DNA, the CDR3 is TGCGCCAGCAGTCGGGGGACACCCTATTCCTACGAGCAGTACTTC.

The rearrangement joins TRBV6-5 to TRBJ1-1, with no clear D. Deletions cut 7 bases from V and 1 base from J, with 10 bases between. The V gene's germline CDR1 is MNHEY and CDR2 SVGAGI. The CDR3 runs 13 residues. CDR3 in DNA: TGTGCCAGCATTAGGTCAGGGAACACTGAAGCTTTCTTT. Translation: CASIRSGNTEAFF.

The CDR3 reads CASSLGEGRAIRNEQFF. The DNA of the CDR3 is TGTGCCAGCAGCTTAGGGGAGGGACGGGCGATCCGCAATGAGCAGTTCTTC. This sequence joins TRBV7-9 and TRBJ2-1; 7 nucleotides line up with TRBD2. Trimming took 1 base from V and 6 from J; bases not matched to a gene: 12. CDR3 length equals 17 residues. Per the germline V gene, CDR1 is SEHNR and CDR2 is FQNEAQ (reference sequence).

The chain recombines TRBV5-8 with TRBJ2-7; 9 bases line up with TRBD1. The CDR3 runs to 13 residues. Germline lookup yields CDR1 SGHTS and CDR2 YDEGEE. The V and J ends lost 4 bases and 7 bases, in that order; junction bases with no gene match: 6. The CDR3 region is CASSKGQGGEQYF. Here the CDR3 DNA reads TGTGCCAGCAGCAAGGGACAGGGTGGGGAGCAGTACTTC.

The V gene is TRBV1, the J gene TRBJ1-4; the D call TRBD1 from the table was never checked on the DNA. TRBV1 is flagged as a pseudogene. This CDR3 contains 14 residues. The CDR3 loop reads CTSSFPRGWEKLFF. CDR3 nucleotide sequence: TGCACCAGCAGCTTTCCGAGGGGGTGGGAAAAACTGTTTTTT.